The 21 T cell receptor beta chains below come from one sample, sequenced in a study of blood T cell repertoires in COVID-19. Clones were sequenced by immunoSEQ multiplex PCR, and TCRdb holds only the in-frame ones, with some missing. The data show around 200,000 clones, with about nine tenths seen just once and under 4% held by the top ten. The sample comprised PBMCs or T cells enriched from blood (not recorded which). These receptor sequences come from a woman aged 40 to 49 with acute COVID-19.

This clone appeared once. As DNA, the CDR3 is TGTGCCAGCAGCCCGTCCCGTACAGGGGGCGTGAACACTGAAGCTTTCTTT. Its protein product is CASSPSRTGGVNTEAFF. The chain employs TRBV5-5 and TRBJ1-1; 9 bases are shared with TRBD1. The trim removed 4 bases at V and 0 bases at J, leaving 10 bases unmatched. This CDR3 is built from 17 residues. The germline V gene encodes CDR1 SGHKS and CDR2 YYEKEE (reference sequence).

The chain is built from TRBV11-2 and TRBJ1-1; D is possibly TRBD1 (5 bases). Trimming shortened V by 4 bases and J by 1 base, and 10 bases separated the two germline ends. Germline V gives CDR1 SGHAT, CDR2 FQNNGV. This CDR3 region has 14 residues. CDR3 nucleotides: TGTGCCAGCAGCTCCTCAACAGGGAACACTGAAGCTTTCTTT. Encoded protein: CASSSSTGNTEAFF. The full variable domain, rest sourced from reference TRBV11-2 and TRBJ1-1, is EAGVAQSPRYKIIEKRQSVAFWCNPISGHATLYWYQQILGQGPKLLIQFQNNGVVDDSQLPKDRFSAERLKGVDSTLKIQPAKLEDSAVYLCASSSSTGNTEAFFGQGTRLTVV.

The CDR3 loop is CASSLGQGKEDSSYNSPLHF. The CDR3 DNA reads TGTGCCAGCAGCCTTGGACAGGGCAAGGAAGATAGCTCCTATAATTCACCCCTCCACTTT. This chain joins TRBV14 and TRBJ1-6; 8 nucleotides line up with TRBD1. Germline-derived CDR1 and CDR2 are SGHDN and FVKESK. V was clipped by 4 bases and J by 0 bases; unmatched bases: 14. This CDR3 spans 20 amino acids.

V usage is TRBV7-6 and J usage is TRBJ1-2; possibly TRBD1 for D (6 bases). Germline V CDR1 and CDR2: SGHVS, FNYEAQ. This CDR3 is 15 amino acids long. Trimming left V 5 bases short and J 4 bases short, with 17 bases between. The DNA of the CDR3 is TGTGCCAGCAGCCCAGCCTTGAACAGGGCCTATGGCTACACCTTC. Protein sequence: CASSPALNRAYGYTF.

The gene calls are TRBV7-2 and TRBJ2-7; 10 bases are shared with TRBD1. CDR1 is SGHTA, CDR2 FQGNSA, per germline. J gave up 6 bases and V 5 bases, and 7 bases lay outside the gene matches. This CDR3 has 14 residues. In DNA form, the CDR3 reads TGTGCCAGCAGCCTTTCGACAGGGGGCGGCGAGCAGTACTTC. This encodes CASSLSTGGGEQYF.

The rearrangement uses TRBV19 and TRBJ1-2; D gene uncertain. The CDR3 totals 13 residues. The germline V gene encodes CDR1 LNHDA and CDR2 SQIVND (reference sequence). V was shortened by 6 bases and J by 4 bases, with 12 bases between the two germline ends. CDR3: CASSAIAGYGYTF. The CDR3 DNA reads TGTGCCAGTAGCGCCATAGCGGGCTATGGCTACACCTTC. The whole variable domain, remainder taken from reference TRBV19 and TRBJ1-2, is DGGITQSPKYLFRKEGQNVTLSCEQNLNHDAMYWYRQDPGQGLRLIYYSQIVNDFQKGDIAEGYSVSREKKESFPLTVTSAQKNPTAFYLCASSAIAGYGYTFGSGTRLTVV.

The rearrangement joins TRBV11-2 to TRBJ2-7; TRBD2 might be the D (5 bases). Trimming cost V 5 bases and J 0 bases, with 17 bases left between them. This CDR3 is 16 amino acids long. Germline CDR1 and CDR2: SGHAT and FQNNGV. CDR3 loop: CASSPKWTESSYEQYV. In DNA form, the CDR3 reads TGTGCCAGCAGCCCCAAATGGACTGAGAGCTCCTACGAGCAGTACGTC.

This chain uses TRBV2 with TRBJ1-1, with D maybe TRBD1 (5 bases). This CDR3 is built from 17 residues. CDR1 is SNHLY, CDR2 FYNNEI, per germline. The ends were cut back, 3 bases at V and 0 bases at J, with 17 bases in the middle. CDR3 loop: CASSELGGGYMNTEAFF. CDR3 DNA sequence: TGTGCCAGCAGTGAGTTGGGGGGTGGATACATGAACACTGAAGCTTTCTTT.

This clone was seen once. The gene calls are TRBV18 and TRBJ1-1, with TRBD1 identical over 7 bases. Germline CDR1 KGHSH, CDR2 LQKENI. This CDR3 has 15 amino acids. With V trimmed by 6 bases and J by 11 bases, 18 bases remained unmatched. The chain's CDR3 is CASSPESIRQGQAFF. The CDR3, as DNA: TGTGCCAGCTCCCCCGAATCGATTCGACAGGGACAGGCTTTCTTT. The full variable domain, completed using reference TRBV18 and TRBJ1-1, is NAGVMQNPRHLVRRRGQEARLRCSPMKGHSHVYWYRQLPEEGLKFMVYLQKENIIDESGMPKERFSAEFPKEGPSILRIQQVVRGDSAAYFCASSPESIRQGQAFFGQGTRLTVV.

V gene TRBV19 combines with J gene TRBJ2-1, with D tentatively TRBD2 (5 bases). Trimming shortened V by 8 bases and J by 9 bases, and 14 bases separated the two germline ends. Germline values: CDR1 LNHDA, CDR2 SQIVND (reference sequence). This CDR3 has 12 residues. This chain's CDR3 is CASETRKAEQFF. The CDR3 region has the DNA TGTGCCAGTGAAACTAGAAAGGCTGAGCAGTTCTTC. Looking up the rest from reference TRBV19 and TRBJ2-1 gives the full variable domain: DGGITQSPKYLFRKEGQNVTLSCEQNLNHDAMYWYRQDPGQGLRLIYYSQIVNDFQKGDIAEGYSVSREKKESFPLTVTSAQKNPTAFYLCASETRKAEQFFGPGTRLTVL.

The chain links TRBV4-2 to TRBJ2-3, with 11 bases lining up with TRBD2. Germline-derived CDR1 and CDR2 are LGHNA and YNFKEQ. With 0 bases clipped from V and 3 bases from J, the junction kept 11 bases outside the gene matches. The CDR3 runs 19 residues. The CDR3 nucleotides read TGTGCCAGCAGCCAAGATTGGGGGGTCGGGACTAGCGGTACAGATACGCAGTATTTT. This encodes CASSQDWGVGTSGTDTQYF.

The J gene is TRBJ1-1, the V gene TRBV7-9; possibly TRBD1 for D (5 bases). V was clipped by 4 bases and J by 4 bases, with 10 bases between them. CDR1 and CDR2 from the germline V gene are SEHNR and FQNEAQ (reference sequence). The CDR3 sequence is 13 residues long. CDR3 protein: CASSSQGGTEAFF. The CDR3 DNA reads as TGTGCCAGCAGCTCTCAGGGAGGCACTGAAGCTTTCTTT.

This clone is a singleton in its sample. V and J are TRBV2 and TRBJ1-6, with D uncertain. Trimming removed 8 bases at V and 9 bases at J, with 20 bases between. CDR3 length equals 15 residues. CDR1 is SNHLY, CDR2 FYNNEI, per germline. CDR3 residues: CASAPRVQPLSPLHF. The CDR3 DNA reads as TGTGCCAGCGCCCCGAGGGTGCAACCACTTTCACCCCTCCACTTT. The full variable domain, rest sourced from reference TRBV2 and TRBJ1-6, is EPEVTQTPSHQVTQMGQEVILRCVPISNHLYFYWYRQILGQKVEFLVSFYNNEISEKSEIFDDQFSVERPDGSNFTLKIRSTKLEDSAMYFCASAPRVQPLSPLHFGNGTRLTVT.

This rearrangement joins TRBV6-5 to TRBJ1-3, with 7 bases aligning to TRBD1. After removal of 5 bases from V and 4 bases from J, the junction contained 8 bases not matched to a gene. The CDR3 totals 15 residues. Germline loops: CDR1 MNHEY, CDR2 SVGAGI. The chain's CDR3 is CASSKQGRDGNTIYF. DNA for the CDR3: TGTGCCAGCAGTAAACAGGGGCGGGACGGAAACACCATATATTTT.

The J gene is TRBJ2-1, the V gene TRBV7-3; unclear D gene. The germline CDR1 and CDR2 sequences are SGHTA and FQGTGA. Between the trimmed V and J ends, which lost 1 base and 10 bases, there was a span of 8 bases. This CDR3 is 12 amino acids long. Here the CDR3 DNA reads TGTGCCAGCAGCTTAAATGGCGGCGAGCAGTTCTTC. Its translation is CASSLNGGEQFF.

The chain combines TRBV7-3 with TRBJ2-1, with a possible D match to TRBD2 (6 bases). V lost 5 bases to trimming and J lost 6 bases, with 11 bases between them. CDR1 is SGHTA and CDR2 is FQGTGA in the germline V gene. The CDR3 consists of 13 residues. DNA for the CDR3: TGTGCCAGCAGCCCGACTAGTGGCAATGAGCAGTTCTTC. This translates into CASSPTSGNEQFF.

This sequence joins TRBV7-3 and TRBJ2-7; 7 bases agree with TRBD1. Trimming at V came to 5 bases and at J to 6 bases, leaving 7 bases not matched to a gene. This CDR3 comprises 13 residues. Germline loops: CDR1 SGHTA, CDR2 FQGTGA. The DNA for the CDR3 is TGTGCCAGCAGCCAGAGTAGACAGGGCGAGCAGTACTTC. Its translation: CASSQSRQGEQYF.

CDR3 protein: CASSLGPTMNTEAFF. CDR3 nucleotides: TGCGCCAGCAGCTTGGGCCCAACTATGAACACTGAAGCTTTCTTT. The chain carries TRBV5-1 and TRBJ1-1, with D uncertain. The length of the CDR3 is 15 residues. The V end was cut by 0 bases, the J end by 0 bases, with 9 bases between. Germline V lookup: CDR1 SGHRS, CDR2 YFSETQ.

V and J are TRBV19 and TRBJ2-5; 10 positions match TRBD1. With 7 bases clipped from V and 3 bases from J, the junction kept 5 bases outside the gene matches. The CDR3 extends over 14 amino acids. Germline CDR1 is LNHDA and CDR2 is SQIVND (reference sequence). The CDR3, as DNA: TGTGCCAGTACCCCGGGACAGGGGAAAGAGACCCAGTACTTC. Translating it yields CASTPGQGKETQYF.

The rearrangement uses TRBV19 and TRBJ1-1; 10 bases agree with TRBD1. Germline CDR1 reads LNHDA; CDR2 reads SQIVND (reference sequence). The CDR3 is made up of 13 amino acids. The V segment lost 3 bases and the J segment 6 bases; nucleotides outside the gene matches: 1. CDR3 protein: CASSMGTGAEAFF. CDR3 sequence (DNA): TGTGCCAGTAGTATGGGGACAGGGGCTGAAGCTTTCTTT.

This clone was observed a single time. V gene TRBV29-1 combines with J gene TRBJ1-5, with TRBD1 as a possible D gene (6 bases). Germline CDR1 reads SQVTM; CDR2 reads ANQGSEA. This CDR3 region has 13 residues. V was cut by 7 bases and J by 8 bases, with 18 bases left in between. CDR3 coding DNA: TGCAGCGCCGAAGGGGGACCAGGTGAGCCCCAGCATTTT. This encodes CSAEGGPGEPQHF.